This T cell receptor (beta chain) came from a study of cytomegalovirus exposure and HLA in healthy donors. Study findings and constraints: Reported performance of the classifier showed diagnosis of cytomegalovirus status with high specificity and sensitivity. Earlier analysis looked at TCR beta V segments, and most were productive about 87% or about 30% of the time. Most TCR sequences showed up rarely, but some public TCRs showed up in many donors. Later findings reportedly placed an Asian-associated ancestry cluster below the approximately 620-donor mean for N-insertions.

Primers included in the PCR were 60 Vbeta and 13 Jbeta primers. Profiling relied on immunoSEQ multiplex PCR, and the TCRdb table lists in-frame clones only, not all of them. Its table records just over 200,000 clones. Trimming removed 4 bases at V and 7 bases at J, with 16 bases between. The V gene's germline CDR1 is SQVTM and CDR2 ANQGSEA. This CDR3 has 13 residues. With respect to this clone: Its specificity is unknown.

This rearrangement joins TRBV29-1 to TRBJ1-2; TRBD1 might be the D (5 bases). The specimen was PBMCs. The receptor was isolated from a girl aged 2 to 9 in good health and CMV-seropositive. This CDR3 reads CSVGPGRKGGYTF. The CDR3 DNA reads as TGCAGCGTTGGACCAGGGCGGAAGGGTGGCTACACCTTC.